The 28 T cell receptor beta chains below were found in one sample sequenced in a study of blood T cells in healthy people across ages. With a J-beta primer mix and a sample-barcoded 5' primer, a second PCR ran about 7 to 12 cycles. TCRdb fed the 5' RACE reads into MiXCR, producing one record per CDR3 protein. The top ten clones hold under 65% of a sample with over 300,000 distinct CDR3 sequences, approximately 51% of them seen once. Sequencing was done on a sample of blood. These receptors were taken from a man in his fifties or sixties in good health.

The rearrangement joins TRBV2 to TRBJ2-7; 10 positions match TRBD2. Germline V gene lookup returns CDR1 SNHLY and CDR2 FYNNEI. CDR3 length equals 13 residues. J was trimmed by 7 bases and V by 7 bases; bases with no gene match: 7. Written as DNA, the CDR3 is TGTGCCAGCATGCCTAGCGGGAGTACAGAGCAGTACTTC. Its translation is CASMPSGSTEQYF.

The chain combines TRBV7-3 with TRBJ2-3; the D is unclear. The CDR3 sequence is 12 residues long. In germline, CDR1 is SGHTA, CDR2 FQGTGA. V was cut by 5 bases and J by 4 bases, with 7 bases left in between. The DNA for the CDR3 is TGTGCCAGCAGCAACTACGCAGATACGCAGTATTTT. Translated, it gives CASSNYADTQYF.

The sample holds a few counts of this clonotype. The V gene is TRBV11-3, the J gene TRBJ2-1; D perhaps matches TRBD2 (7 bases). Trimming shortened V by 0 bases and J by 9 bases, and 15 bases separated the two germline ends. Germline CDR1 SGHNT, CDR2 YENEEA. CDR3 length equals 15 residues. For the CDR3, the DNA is TGTGCCAGCAGCTTAGACAGTAGGGGGGGGATTGAGCAGTTCTTC. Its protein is CASSLDSRGGIEQFF.

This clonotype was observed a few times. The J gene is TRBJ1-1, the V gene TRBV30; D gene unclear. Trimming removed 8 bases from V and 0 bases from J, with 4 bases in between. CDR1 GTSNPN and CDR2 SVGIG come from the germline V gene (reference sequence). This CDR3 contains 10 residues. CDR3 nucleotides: TGTGCCCTCATGAACACTGAAGCTTTCTTT. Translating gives CALMNTEAFF. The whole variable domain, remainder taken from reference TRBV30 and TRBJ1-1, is SQTIHQWPATLVQPVGSPLSLECTVEGTSNPNLYWYRQAAGRGLQLLFYSVGIGQISSEVPQNLSASRPQDRQFILSSKKLLLSDSGFYLCALMNTEAFFGQGTRLTVV.

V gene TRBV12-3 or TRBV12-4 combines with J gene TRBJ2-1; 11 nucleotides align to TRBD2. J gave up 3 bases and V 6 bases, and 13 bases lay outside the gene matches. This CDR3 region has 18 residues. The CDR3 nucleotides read TGTGCCAGCAGCCGAGAGGGTCTAGCGGGGGGCCTCTACAATGAGCAGTTCTTC. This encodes CASSREGLAGGLYNEQFF.

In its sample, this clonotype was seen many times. This CDR3 reads CASSYRRGVADTQYF. DNA for the CDR3: TGTGCCAGCAGTTACAGGCGGGGCGTCGCAGATACGCAGTATTTT. The chain has TRBV6-5 and TRBJ2-3; TRBD2 is a possible D gene (6 bases). The CDR3 consists of 15 residues. The germline V gene has CDR1 MNHEY and CDR2 SVGAGI. V dropped 2 bases and J dropped 4 bases, with 13 bases sitting between them.

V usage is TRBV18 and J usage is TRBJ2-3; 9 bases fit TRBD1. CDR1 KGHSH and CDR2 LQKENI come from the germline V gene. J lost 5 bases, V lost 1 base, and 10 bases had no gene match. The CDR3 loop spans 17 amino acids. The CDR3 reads CASSPRGTGSRGDTQYF. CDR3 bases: TGTGCCAGCTCACCACGCGGGACAGGGAGTAGAGGAGATACGCAGTATTTT.

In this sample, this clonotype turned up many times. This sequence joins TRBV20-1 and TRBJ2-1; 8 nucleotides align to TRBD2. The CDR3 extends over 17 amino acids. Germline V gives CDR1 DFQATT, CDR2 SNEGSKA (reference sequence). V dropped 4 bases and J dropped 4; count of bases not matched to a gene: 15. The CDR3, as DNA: TGCAGTGCTACCGCCGGCGTCAGCGGGAGCGGGTACAATGAGCAGTTCTTC. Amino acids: CSATAGVSGSGYNEQFF.

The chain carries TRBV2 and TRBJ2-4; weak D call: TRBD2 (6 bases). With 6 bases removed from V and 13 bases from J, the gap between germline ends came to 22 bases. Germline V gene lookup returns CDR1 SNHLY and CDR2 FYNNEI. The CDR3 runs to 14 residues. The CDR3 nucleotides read TGTGCCAGCAGCGCGGGACCTCCCTCCTACGGGCAGTACTTC. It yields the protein CASSAGPPSYGQYF.

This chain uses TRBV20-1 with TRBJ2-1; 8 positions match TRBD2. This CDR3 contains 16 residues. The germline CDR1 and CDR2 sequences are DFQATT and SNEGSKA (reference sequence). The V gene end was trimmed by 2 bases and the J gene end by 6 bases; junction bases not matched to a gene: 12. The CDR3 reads CSARFGGAGVRNEQFF. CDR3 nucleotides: TGCAGTGCTAGATTTGGGGGAGCGGGAGTGCGCAATGAGCAGTTCTTC.

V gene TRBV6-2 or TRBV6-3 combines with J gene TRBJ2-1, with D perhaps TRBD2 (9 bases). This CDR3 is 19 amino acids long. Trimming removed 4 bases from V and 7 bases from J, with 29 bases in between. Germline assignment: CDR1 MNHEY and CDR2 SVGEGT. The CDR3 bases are TGTGCCAGCAGTTGGAGGACAGGGCGATCCGGGACTAGCTTAAATGAGCAGTTCTTC. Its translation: CASSWRTGRSGTSLNEQFF.

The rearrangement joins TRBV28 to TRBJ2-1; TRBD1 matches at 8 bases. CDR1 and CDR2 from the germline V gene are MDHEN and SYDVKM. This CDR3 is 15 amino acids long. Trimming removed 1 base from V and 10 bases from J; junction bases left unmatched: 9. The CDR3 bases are TGTGCCAGCAGTTTATCGACAGGGGTGACTTCGGAGCAGTTCTTC. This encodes CASSLSTGVTSEQFF.

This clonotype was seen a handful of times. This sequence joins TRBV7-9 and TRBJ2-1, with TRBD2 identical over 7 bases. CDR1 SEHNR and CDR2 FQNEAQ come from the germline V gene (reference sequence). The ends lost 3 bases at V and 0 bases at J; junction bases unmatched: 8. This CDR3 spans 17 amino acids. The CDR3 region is CASSFFTSVGSYNEQFF. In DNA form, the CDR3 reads TGTGCCAGCAGCTTTTTTACTAGCGTAGGCTCCTACAATGAGCAGTTCTTC.

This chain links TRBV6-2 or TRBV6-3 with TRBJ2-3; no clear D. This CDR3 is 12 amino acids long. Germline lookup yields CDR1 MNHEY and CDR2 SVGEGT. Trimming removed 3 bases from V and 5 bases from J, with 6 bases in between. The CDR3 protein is CASSYARDTQYF. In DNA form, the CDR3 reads TGTGCCAGCAGTTATGCAAGAGATACGCAGTATTTT.

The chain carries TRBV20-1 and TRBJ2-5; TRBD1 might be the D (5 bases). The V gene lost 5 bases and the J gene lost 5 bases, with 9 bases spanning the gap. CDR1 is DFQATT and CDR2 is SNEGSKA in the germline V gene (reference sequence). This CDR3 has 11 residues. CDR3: CSASAGETQYF. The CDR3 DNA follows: TGCAGTGCTTCTGCAGGGGAGACCCAGTACTTC.

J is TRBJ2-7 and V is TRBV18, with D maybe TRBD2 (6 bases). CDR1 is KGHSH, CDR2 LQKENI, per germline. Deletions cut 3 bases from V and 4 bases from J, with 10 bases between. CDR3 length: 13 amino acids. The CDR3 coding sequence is TGTGCCAGCTCACCGGGGGGAAGTTACGAGCAGTACTTC. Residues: CASSPGGSYEQYF.

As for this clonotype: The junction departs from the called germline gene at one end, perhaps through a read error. The CDR3 bases are TGTACCAGCAGTCCCCACGGGACAGGGGGCAACAAGCAGTACTTC. This sequence encodes CTSSPHGTGGNKQYF. The rearrangement joins TRBV6-5 to TRBJ2-7, with 12 nucleotides matching TRBD1. The length of the CDR3 is 15 residues. Germline loops: CDR1 MNHEY, CDR2 SVGAGI.

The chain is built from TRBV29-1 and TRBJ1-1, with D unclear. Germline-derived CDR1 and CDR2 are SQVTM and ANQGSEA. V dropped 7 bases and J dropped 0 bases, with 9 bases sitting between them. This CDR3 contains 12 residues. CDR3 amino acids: CSAQIMNTEAFF. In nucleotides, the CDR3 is TGCAGCGCACAGATAATGAACACTGAAGCTTTCTTT.

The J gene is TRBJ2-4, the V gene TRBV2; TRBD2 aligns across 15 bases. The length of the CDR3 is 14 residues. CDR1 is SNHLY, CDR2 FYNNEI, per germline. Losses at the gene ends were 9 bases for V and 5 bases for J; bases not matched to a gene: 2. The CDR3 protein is CARGLAGGQNIQYF. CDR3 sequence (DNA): TGTGCCAGAGGACTAGCGGGGGGGCAAAACATTCAGTACTTC.

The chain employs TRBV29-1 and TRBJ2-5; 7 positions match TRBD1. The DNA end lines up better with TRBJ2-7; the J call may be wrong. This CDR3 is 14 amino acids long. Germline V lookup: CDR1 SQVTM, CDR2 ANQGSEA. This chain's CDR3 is CSVGPAGGKYEQYF. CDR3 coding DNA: TGCAGCGTTGGCCCGGCAGGGGGTAAATACGAGCAGTACTTC.

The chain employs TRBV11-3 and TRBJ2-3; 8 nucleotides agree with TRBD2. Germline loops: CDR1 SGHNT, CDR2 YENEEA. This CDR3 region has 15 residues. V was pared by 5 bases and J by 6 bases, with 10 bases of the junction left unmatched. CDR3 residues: CASSPAGVQGDTQYF. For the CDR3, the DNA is TGTGCCAGCAGCCCAGCGGGGGTCCAGGGGGATACGCAGTATTTT.

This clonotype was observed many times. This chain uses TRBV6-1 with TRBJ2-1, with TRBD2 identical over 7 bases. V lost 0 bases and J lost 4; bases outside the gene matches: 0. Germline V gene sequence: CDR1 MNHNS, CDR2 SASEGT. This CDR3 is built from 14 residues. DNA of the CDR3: TGTGCCAGCAGTGAAGCGGGAGGGTACAATGAGCAGTTCTTC. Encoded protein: CASSEAGGYNEQFF.

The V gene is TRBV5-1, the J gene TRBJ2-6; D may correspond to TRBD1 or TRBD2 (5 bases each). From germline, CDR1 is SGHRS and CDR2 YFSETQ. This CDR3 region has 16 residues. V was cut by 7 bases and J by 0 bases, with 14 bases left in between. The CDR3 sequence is CASVPGLSSGANVLTF. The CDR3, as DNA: TGCGCCAGCGTGCCGGGGCTGAGCTCTGGGGCCAACGTCCTGACTTTC.

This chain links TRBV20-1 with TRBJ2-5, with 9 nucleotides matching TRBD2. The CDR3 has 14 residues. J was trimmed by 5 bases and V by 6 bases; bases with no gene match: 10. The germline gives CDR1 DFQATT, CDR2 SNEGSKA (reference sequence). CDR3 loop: CSARPGLATETQYF. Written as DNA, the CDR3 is TGCAGTGCCCGTCCGGGACTAGCAACCGAGACCCAGTACTTC.

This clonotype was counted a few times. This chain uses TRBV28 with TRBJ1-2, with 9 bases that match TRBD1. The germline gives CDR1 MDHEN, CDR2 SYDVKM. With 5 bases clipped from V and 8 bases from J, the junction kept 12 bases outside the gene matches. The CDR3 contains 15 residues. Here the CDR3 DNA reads TGTGCCAGCAGTGGCCGGGACAGGGAGACTAGGGGCTACACCTTC. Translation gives CASSGRDRETRGYTF.

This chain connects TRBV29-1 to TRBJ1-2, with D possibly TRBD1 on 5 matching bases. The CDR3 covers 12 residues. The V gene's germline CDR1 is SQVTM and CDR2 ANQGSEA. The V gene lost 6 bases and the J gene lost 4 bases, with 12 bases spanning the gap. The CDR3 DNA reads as TGCAGCGTGTATGGGGCTGGCTATGGCTACACCTTC. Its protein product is CSVYGAGYGYTF.

CDR3 nucleotide sequence: TGTGCCAGCAGCCTGACAGGGGCGAACACCGGGGAGCTGTTTTTT. Encoded protein: CASSLTGANTGELFF. V and J are TRBV7-9 and TRBJ2-2, with TRBD1 matching over 8 bases. CDR1 SEHNR and CDR2 FQNEAQ come from the germline V gene (reference sequence). Losses at the gene ends were 5 bases for V and 0 bases for J; bases not matched to a gene: 2. The CDR3 is 15 residues long.

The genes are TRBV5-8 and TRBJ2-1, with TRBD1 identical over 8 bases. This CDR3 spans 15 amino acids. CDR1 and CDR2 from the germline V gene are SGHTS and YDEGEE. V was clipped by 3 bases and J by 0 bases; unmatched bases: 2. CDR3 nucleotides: TGTGCCAGCAGCTACAGGGGGTTCTCCTACAATGAGCAGTTCTTC. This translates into CASSYRGFSYNEQFF. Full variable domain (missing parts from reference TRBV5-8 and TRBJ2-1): EAGVTQSPTHLIKTRGQQATLRCSPISGHTSVYWYQQALGLGLQFLLWYDEGEERNRGNFPPRFSGRQFPNYSSELNVNALELEDSALYLCASSYRGFSYNEQFFGPGTRLTVL.